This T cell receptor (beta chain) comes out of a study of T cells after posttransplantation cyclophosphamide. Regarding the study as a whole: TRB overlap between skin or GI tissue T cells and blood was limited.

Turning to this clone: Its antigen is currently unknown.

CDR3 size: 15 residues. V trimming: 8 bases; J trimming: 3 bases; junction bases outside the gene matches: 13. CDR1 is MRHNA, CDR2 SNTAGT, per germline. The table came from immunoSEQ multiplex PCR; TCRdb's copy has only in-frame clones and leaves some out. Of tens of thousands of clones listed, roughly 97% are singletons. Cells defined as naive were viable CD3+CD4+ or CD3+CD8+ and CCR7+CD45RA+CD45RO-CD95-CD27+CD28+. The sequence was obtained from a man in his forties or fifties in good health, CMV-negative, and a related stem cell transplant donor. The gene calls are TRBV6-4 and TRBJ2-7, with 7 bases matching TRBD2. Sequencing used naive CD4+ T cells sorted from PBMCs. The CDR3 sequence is CASSGGGGLGYEQYF. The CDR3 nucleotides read TGTGCCAGCTCGGGGGGAGGAGGGCTGGGCTACGAGCAGTACTTC.